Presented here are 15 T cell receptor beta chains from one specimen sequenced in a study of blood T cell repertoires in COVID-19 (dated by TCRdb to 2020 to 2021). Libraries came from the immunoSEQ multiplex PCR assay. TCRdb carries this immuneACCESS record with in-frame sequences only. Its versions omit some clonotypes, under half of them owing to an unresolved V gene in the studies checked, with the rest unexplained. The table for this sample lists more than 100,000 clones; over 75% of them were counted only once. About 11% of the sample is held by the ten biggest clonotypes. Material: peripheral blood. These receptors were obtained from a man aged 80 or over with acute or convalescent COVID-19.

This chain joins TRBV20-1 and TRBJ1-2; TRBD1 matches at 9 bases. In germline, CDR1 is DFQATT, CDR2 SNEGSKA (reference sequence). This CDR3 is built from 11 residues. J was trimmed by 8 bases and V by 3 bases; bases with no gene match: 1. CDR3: CSARTGGGYTF. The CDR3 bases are TGCAGTGCTAGGACAGGGGGAGGCTACACCTTC.

CDR3 DNA: TGTGCTAGTGGCCCCGGGGGGGGAATAGATACGCAGTATTTT. Its translation is CASGPGGGIDTQYF. This rearrangement joins TRBV12-5 to TRBJ2-3; TRBD2 matches at 8 bases. The ends lost 6 bases at V and 5 bases at J; junction bases unmatched: 7. This CDR3 comprises 14 residues. Germline CDR1 LGHNT, CDR2 FRNRAP.

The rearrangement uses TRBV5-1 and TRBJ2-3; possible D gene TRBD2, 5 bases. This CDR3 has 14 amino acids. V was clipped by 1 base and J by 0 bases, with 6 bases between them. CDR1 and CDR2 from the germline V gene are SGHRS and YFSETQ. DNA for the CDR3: TGCGCCAGCAGCTTGCGGGATAGCACAGATACGCAGTATTTT. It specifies CASSLRDSTDTQYF.

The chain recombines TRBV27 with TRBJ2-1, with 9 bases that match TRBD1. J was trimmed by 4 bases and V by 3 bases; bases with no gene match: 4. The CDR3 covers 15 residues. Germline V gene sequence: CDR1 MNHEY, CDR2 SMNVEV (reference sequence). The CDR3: CASSFTGTGYNEQFF. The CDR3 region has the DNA TGTGCCAGCAGTTTCACCGGGACAGGGTACAATGAGCAGTTCTTC.

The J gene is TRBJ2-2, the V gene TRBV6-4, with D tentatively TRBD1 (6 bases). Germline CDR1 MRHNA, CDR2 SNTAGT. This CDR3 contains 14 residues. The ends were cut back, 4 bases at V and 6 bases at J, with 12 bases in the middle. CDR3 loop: CASSGGPSPGELFF. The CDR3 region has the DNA TGTGCCAGCAGTGGGGGGCCTTCCCCCGGGGAGCTGTTTTTT.

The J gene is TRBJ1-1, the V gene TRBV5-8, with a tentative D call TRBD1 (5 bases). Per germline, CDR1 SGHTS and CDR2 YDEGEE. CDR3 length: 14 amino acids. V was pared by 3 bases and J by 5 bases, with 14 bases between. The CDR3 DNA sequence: TGTGCCAGCAGCTGGGGGAGGGGCAGGACTGAAGCTTTCTTT. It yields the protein CASSWGRGRTEAFF. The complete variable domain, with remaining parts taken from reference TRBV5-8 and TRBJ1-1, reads EAGVTQSPTHLIKTRGQQATLRCSPISGHTSVYWYQQALGLGLQFLLWYDEGEERNRGNFPPRFSGRQFPNYSSELNVNALELEDSALYLCASSWGRGRTEAFFGQGTRLTVV.

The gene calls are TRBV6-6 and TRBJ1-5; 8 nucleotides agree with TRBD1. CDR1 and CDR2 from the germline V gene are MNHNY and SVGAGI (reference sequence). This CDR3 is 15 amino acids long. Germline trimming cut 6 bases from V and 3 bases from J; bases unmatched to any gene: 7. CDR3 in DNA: TGTGCCAGCAGCGTCTGGGGACAGGTCAATCAGCCCCAGCATTTT. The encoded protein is CASSVWGQVNQPQHF.

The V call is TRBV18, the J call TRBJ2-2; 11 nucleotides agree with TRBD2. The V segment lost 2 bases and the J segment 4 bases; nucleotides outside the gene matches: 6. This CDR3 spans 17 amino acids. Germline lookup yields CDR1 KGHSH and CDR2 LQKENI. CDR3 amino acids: CASSPAGLAGGTGELFF. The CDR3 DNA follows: TGTGCCAGCTCACCAGCGGGGCTAGCGGGAGGCACCGGGGAGCTGTTTTTT.

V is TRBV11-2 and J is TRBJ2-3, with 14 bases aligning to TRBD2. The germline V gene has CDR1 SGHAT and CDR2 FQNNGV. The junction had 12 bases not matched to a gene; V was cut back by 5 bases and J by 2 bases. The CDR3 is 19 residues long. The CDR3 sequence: CASSPRPPGLAGATDTQYF. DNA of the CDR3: TGTGCCAGCAGCCCACGGCCACCGGGACTAGCGGGAGCCACAGATACGCAGTATTTT.

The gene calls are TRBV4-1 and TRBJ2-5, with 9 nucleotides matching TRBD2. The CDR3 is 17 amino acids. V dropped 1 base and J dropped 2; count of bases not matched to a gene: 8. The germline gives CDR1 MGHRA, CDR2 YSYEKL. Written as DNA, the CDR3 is TGCGCCAGCAGCCAAGGGAGGTTAGCGGGGGTGCAAGAGACCCAGTACTTC. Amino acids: CASSQGRLAGVQETQYF.

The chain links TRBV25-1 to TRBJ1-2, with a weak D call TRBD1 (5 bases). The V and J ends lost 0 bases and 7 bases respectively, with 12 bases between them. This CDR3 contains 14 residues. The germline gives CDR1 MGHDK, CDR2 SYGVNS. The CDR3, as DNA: TGTGCCAGCAGTGAATATTGGTCAGGGTTTGGCTACACCTTC. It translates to CASSEYWSGFGYTF.

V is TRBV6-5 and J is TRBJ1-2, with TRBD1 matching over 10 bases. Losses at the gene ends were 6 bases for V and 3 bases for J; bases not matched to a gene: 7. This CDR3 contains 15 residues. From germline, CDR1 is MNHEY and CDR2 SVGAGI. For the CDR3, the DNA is TGTGCCAGCAGCGTAGCCGGGACAGGGGACTATGGCTACACCTTC. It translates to CASSVAGTGDYGYTF.

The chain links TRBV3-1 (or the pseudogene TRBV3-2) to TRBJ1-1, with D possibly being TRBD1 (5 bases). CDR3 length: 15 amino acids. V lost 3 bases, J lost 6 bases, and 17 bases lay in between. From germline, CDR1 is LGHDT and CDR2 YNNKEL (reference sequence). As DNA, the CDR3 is TGTGCCAGCAGCCATTATAAGATAGGAGGGGCTGAAGCTTTCTTT. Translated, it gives CASSHYKIGGAEAFF.

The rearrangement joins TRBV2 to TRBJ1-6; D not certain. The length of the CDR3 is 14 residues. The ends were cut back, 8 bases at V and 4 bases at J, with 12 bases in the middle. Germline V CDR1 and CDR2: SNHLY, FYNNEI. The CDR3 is CASAPEQYNSPLHF. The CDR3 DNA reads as TGTGCCAGCGCCCCAGAACAATATAATTCACCCCTCCACTTT.

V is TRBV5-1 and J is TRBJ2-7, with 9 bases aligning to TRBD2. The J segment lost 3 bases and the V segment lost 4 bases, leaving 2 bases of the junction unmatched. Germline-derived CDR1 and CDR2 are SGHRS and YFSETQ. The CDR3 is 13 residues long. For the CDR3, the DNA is TGCGCCAGCAGCAATAGCGGGAGCTACGAGCAGTACTTC. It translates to CASSNSGSYEQYF. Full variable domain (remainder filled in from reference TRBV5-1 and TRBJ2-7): KAGVTQTPRYLIKTRGQQVTLSCSPISGHRSVSWYQQTPGQGLQFLFEYFSETQRNKGNFPGRFSGRQFSNSRSEMNVSTLELGDSALYLCASSNSGSYEQYFGPGTRLTVT.